The 30 T cell receptor beta chains given below trace back to one sample, sequenced in a study of control samples from healthy donors and cancer patients. Here immunoSEQ multiplex PCR was the method, and the copy in TCRdb shows in-frame clones only, minus some. Of more than 90,000 clones listed, around 89% are singletons. The sequencing sample was made of blood. These receptor sequences come from a man aged 30 to 39 in good health.

V and J are TRBV4-1 and TRBJ2-3, with TRBD2 matching over 7 bases. The CDR3 has 15 amino acids. Germline CDR1 MGHRA, CDR2 YSYEKL. V dropped 1 base and J dropped 5; count of bases not matched to a gene: 6. The CDR3 DNA is TGCGCCAGCAGCCAAGGCAGGCCTAGCGGAGATACGCAGTATTTT. This encodes CASSQGRPSGDTQYF.

This chain connects TRBV5-4 to TRBJ2-3; weak D call: TRBD2 (7 bases). CDR1 is SGHNT, CDR2 YYREEE, per germline (reference sequence). The CDR3 is made up of 14 amino acids. Trimming left V 4 bases short and J 1 base short, with 10 bases between. DNA for the CDR3: TGTGCCAGCAGCGGGGGGGGCGGCACAGATACGCAGTATTTT. Residues: CASSGGGGTDTQYF.

The chain uses TRBV5-4 and TRBJ2-4, with a tentative D call TRBD2 (7 bases). Deletions cut 4 bases from V and 5 bases from J, with 13 bases between. The germline V gene encodes CDR1 SGHNT and CDR2 YYREEE (reference sequence). The CDR3 is 14 residues long. The CDR3 DNA sequence: TGTGCCAGCAGCAGCCGGGGGGCGGAAAACATTCAGTACTTC. Translation gives CASSSRGAENIQYF.

The V call is TRBV12-5, the J call TRBJ1-1; D perhaps matches TRBD1 (5 bases). The CDR3 contains 16 residues. Germline CDR1 and CDR2: LGHNT and FRNRAP. V gave up 6 bases and J gave up 0 bases, with 17 bases separating them. The CDR3 sequence: CASGPAGPRVNTEAFF. CDR3 in DNA: TGTGCTAGTGGCCCCGCGGGACCTCGGGTGAACACTGAAGCTTTCTTT.

CDR3 loop: CASSQGDTRGTEAFF. In nucleotides, the CDR3 is TGTGCCAGCAGCCAAGGGGACACCAGGGGGACTGAAGCTTTCTTT. The gene calls are TRBV3-1 (or the pseudogene TRBV3-2) and TRBJ1-1; 7 nucleotides agree with TRBD1. CDR3 length: 15 amino acids. The V and J ends lost 1 base and 5 bases, in that order; junction bases with no gene match: 7. CDR1 is LGHDT and CDR2 is YNNKEL in the germline V gene (reference sequence).

This chain joins TRBV13 and TRBJ1-1, with D possibly TRBD1 on 5 matching bases. Per the germline V gene, CDR1 is PRHDT and CDR2 is FYEKMQ (reference sequence). V dropped 5 bases and J dropped 5 bases, with 15 bases sitting between them. This CDR3 is 14 amino acids long. CDR3: CASSPPAGRTEAFF. The CDR3 coding sequence is TGTGCCAGCAGCCCCCCGGCAGGGAGGACTGAAGCTTTCTTT.

This chain uses TRBV19 with TRBJ1-1; D is ambiguous. This CDR3 comprises 17 residues. CDR1 and CDR2 from the germline V gene are LNHDA and SQIVND (reference sequence). With 2 bases removed from V and 0 bases from J, the gap between germline ends came to 16 bases. CDR3 DNA: TGTGCCAGTAGTATAAGTGCAGCAAAAAAGATGAACACTGAAGCTTTCTTT. This codes for CASSISAAKKMNTEAFF.

The chain carries TRBV7-6 and TRBJ1-3, with D perhaps matching TRBD1 (5 bases). Trimming shortened V by 3 bases and J by 4 bases, and 10 bases separated the two germline ends. The germline V gene has CDR1 SGHVS and CDR2 FNYEAQ. The CDR3 totals 14 residues. This CDR3 is CASSFRGAGNTIYF. CDR3 sequence (DNA): TGTGCCAGCAGCTTTAGAGGGGCGGGAAACACCATATATTTT.

The V gene is TRBV2, the J gene TRBJ1-2; D might be TRBD1 (5 bases). Germline CDR1 SNHLY, CDR2 FYNNEI. Trimming left V 11 bases short and J 5 bases short, with 18 bases between. This CDR3 spans 13 amino acids. The DNA for the CDR3 is TGTGCCGCAGCACCCCGGGACCGATATGGCTACACCTTC. Translating it yields CAAAPRDRYGYTF.

This rearrangement joins TRBV5-1 to TRBJ2-7; tentative D call: TRBD1 (6 bases). The V gene lost 3 bases and the J gene lost 6 bases, with 22 bases spanning the gap. The CDR3 totals 16 residues. Germline V CDR1 and CDR2: SGHRS, YFSETQ. The CDR3 DNA follows: TGCGCCAGCAGCTCCGGAAGGGGGACCGATATTGGCGAGCAGTACTTC. Its translation: CASSSGRGTDIGEQYF.

This rearrangement joins TRBV3-1 (or the pseudogene TRBV3-2) to TRBJ1-2; D is undetermined. The CDR3 has 13 amino acids. V was trimmed by 4 bases and J by 4 bases, leaving 10 bases between them. The germline gives CDR1 LGHDT, CDR2 YNNKEL (reference sequence). Written as DNA, the CDR3 is TGTGCCAGCAGCCGACTAGGATTCTATGGCTACACCTTC. Protein: CASSRLGFYGYTF.

V gene TRBV5-1 combines with J gene TRBJ1-4, with 7 bases fitting TRBD1. CDR3 length equals 15 residues. Germline V gene data show CDR1 as SGHRS and CDR2 as YFSETQ. Trimming cost V 4 bases and J 8 bases; bases outside gene matches: 11. CDR3 in amino acids: CASSPYRDSDEKLFF. For the CDR3, the DNA is TGCGCCAGCAGCCCGTACCGGGACAGTGACGAAAAACTGTTTTTT.

The chain carries TRBV10-1 and TRBJ2-1; tentatively, D is TRBD2 (6 bases). Germline CDR1 WNHNN, CDR2 SYGVQD (reference sequence). CDR3 size: 16 residues. V lost 4 bases and J 1 base, leaving 14 bases between the germline ends. CDR3 bases: TGCGCCAGCAGTGGGTCTTCTAGCGAGTCCTACAATGAGCAGTTCTTC. Translating gives CASSGSSSESYNEQFF.

The chain combines TRBV7-2 with TRBJ1-2; no reliable D call. The CDR3 sequence is 14 residues long. Between the trimmed V and J ends, which lost 1 base and 4 bases, there was a span of 10 bases. From germline, CDR1 is SGHTA and CDR2 FQGNSA. DNA of the CDR3: TGTGCCAGCAGCTTAGAAGGACTTGGCTATGGCTACACCTTC. It codes for CASSLEGLGYGYTF.

The genes are TRBV19 and TRBJ2-1, with 7 bases matching TRBD1. V shed 3 bases and J 7 bases; nucleotides not matched to a gene: 3. This CDR3 spans 13 amino acids. In germline, CDR1 is LNHDA, CDR2 SQIVND (reference sequence). The CDR3 sequence is CASSIDRVNEQFF. The CDR3 DNA reads TGTGCCAGTAGTATTGACAGGGTGAATGAGCAGTTCTTC.

CDR3 sequence reads: CASRGQGGTDTQYF. CDR3 in DNA: TGTGCCAGCAGGGGACAGGGGGGTACAGATACGCAGTATTTT. This chain joins TRBV6-6 and TRBJ2-3; 11 bases are a match to TRBD1. The junction had 2 bases not matched to a gene; V was cut back by 6 bases and J by 3 bases. Germline CDR1 is MNHNY and CDR2 is SVGAGI (reference sequence). This CDR3 is built from 14 residues.

The CDR3 region is CASSLSRRNEQFF. In DNA, the CDR3 is TGCGCCAGCAGCTTGTCGAGGCGGAATGAGCAGTTCTTC. This chain links TRBV5-1 with TRBJ2-1; D unresolved. Trimming shortened V by 1 base and J by 7 bases, and 9 bases separated the two germline ends. This CDR3 is 13 amino acids long. Germline lookup yields CDR1 SGHRS and CDR2 YFSETQ.

The count of this clone is one. This chain uses TRBV2 with TRBJ2-6; a weak D match, TRBD2 (5 bases). Trimming pared 8 bases from V and 0 bases from J, leaving 14 bases between. CDR3 length: 16 amino acids. The germline gives CDR1 SNHLY, CDR2 FYNNEI. The CDR3 DNA reads TGTGCCAGCGTAATGGACTTCCTCTCTGGGGCCAACGTCCTGACTTTC. Protein sequence: CASVMDFLSGANVLTF. The variable domain in full, with the rest retrieved from reference TRBV2 and TRBJ2-6, is EPEVTQTPSHQVTQMGQEVILRCVPISNHLYFYWYRQILGQKVEFLVSFYNNEISEKSEIFDDQFSVERPDGSNFTLKIRSTKLEDSAMYFCASVMDFLSGANVLTFGAGSRLTVL.

The J gene is TRBJ2-1, the V gene TRBV6-5; TRBD1 agrees at 7 bases. This CDR3 comprises 15 residues. Germline trimming cut 6 bases from V and 0 bases from J; bases unmatched to any gene: 5. Germline CDR1 reads MNHEY; CDR2 reads SVGAGI. The CDR3 sequence is CASRDRDSSYNEQFF. CDR3 nucleotides: TGTGCCAGCAGGGACCGGGACAGCTCCTACAATGAGCAGTTCTTC.

In this sample, this clone turned up once. The chain carries TRBV11-2 and TRBJ1-1; D ambiguous. The germline gives CDR1 SGHAT, CDR2 FQNNGV. Between the trimmed V and J ends, which lost 2 bases and 11 bases, there was a span of 12 bases. This CDR3 is built from 12 residues. The CDR3 coding sequence is TGTGCCAGCAGCTTAAGCAGAAGGGAGGCTTTCTTT. It codes for CASSLSRREAFF.

This clone showed up just once. This sequence joins TRBV25-1 and TRBJ1-4; tentative D call: TRBD1 (6 bases). Germline V gene sequence: CDR1 MGHDK, CDR2 SYGVNS. The CDR3 spans 17 residues. The ends were cut back, 1 base at V and 6 bases at J, with 18 bases in the middle. CDR3 DNA: TGTGCCAGCAGTGAATTTCGGGGGGCGCAGGGAGATGAAAAACTGTTTTTT. It translates to CASSEFRGAQGDEKLFF.

This clone came up a few times. The chain couples TRBV19 to TRBJ1-2, with 7 bases that match TRBD1. This CDR3 comprises 16 residues. Unmatched junction bases numbered 14, after V lost 3 bases and J lost 7 bases. Germline V gene lookup returns CDR1 LNHDA and CDR2 SQIVND (reference sequence). The CDR3 reads CASSIDSTGFLRGYTF. Written as DNA, the CDR3 is TGTGCCAGTAGTATCGATTCGACAGGGTTTTTGCGTGGCTACACCTTC.

This clone is a singleton in its sample. The chain is built from TRBV6-5 and TRBJ1-4; maybe TRBD1 (5 bases). The length of the CDR3 is 13 residues. The germline CDR1 and CDR2 sequences are MNHEY and SVGAGI. V was trimmed by 11 bases and J by 11 bases, leaving 21 bases between them. DNA for the CDR3: TGTGCCGGCGATGGGGGGGAAGGGTTGAAACTGTTTTTT. It specifies CAGDGGEGLKLFF.

The chain links TRBV7-9 to TRBJ2-3; 15 bases are shared with TRBD2. Germline-derived CDR1 and CDR2 are SEHNR and FQNEAQ (reference sequence). CDR3 length: 17 residues. Trimming took 5 bases from V and 1 from J; bases not matched to a gene: 4. The CDR3 DNA is TGTGCCAGCAGCGCGGGACTAGCGGGAGGTGGCACAGATACGCAGTATTTT. Amino acid sequence: CASSAGLAGGGTDTQYF.

The rearrangement uses TRBV25-1 and TRBJ2-6, with D possibly being TRBD1 (5 bases). Germline loops: CDR1 MGHDK, CDR2 SYGVNS. V lost 5 bases and J lost 2, with 10 bases in between. CDR3 length: 15 amino acids. The CDR3: CASSPRVAGANVLTF. The CDR3, as DNA: TGTGCCAGCAGTCCCAGGGTTGCTGGGGCCAACGTCCTGACTTTC.

The rearrangement uses TRBV7-8 and TRBJ1-3, with TRBD1 as a possible D gene (6 bases). Germline lookup yields CDR1 SGHVS and CDR2 FQNEAQ. There are 16 residues in the CDR3. Deletions cut 7 bases from V and 0 bases from J, with 16 bases between. CDR3 amino acids: CASTLGRDISGNTIYF. In nucleotides, the CDR3 is TGTGCCAGCACCCTAGGGAGGGACATCTCTGGAAACACCATATATTTT.

V is TRBV6-5 and J is TRBJ2-3, with a tentative D call TRBD1 (5 bases). This CDR3 is 13 amino acids long. The V gene's germline CDR1 is MNHEY and CDR2 SVGAGI. The V and J ends lost 5 bases and 4 bases respectively, with 10 bases between them. This chain's CDR3 is CASSKGPADTQYF. The CDR3 region has the DNA TGTGCCAGCAGTAAGGGGCCGGCAGATACGCAGTATTTT.

The genes are TRBV7-8 and TRBJ1-5; tentatively, D is TRBD1 (5 bases). The CDR3 spans 13 residues. In germline, CDR1 is SGHVS, CDR2 FQNEAQ. V shed 7 bases and J shed 0 bases, with 7 bases lying between them. The CDR3 nucleotides are TGTGCCAGCAAGGGACCTAGCAATCAGCCCCAGCATTTT. Protein: CASKGPSNQPQHF.

The sample holds one count of this clone. The V and J genes are TRBV5-1 and TRBJ2-3; 12 bases are a match to TRBD1. This CDR3 region has 16 residues. The germline CDR1 and CDR2 sequences are SGHRS and YFSETQ. With V trimmed by 4 bases and J by 0 bases, 3 bases remained unmatched. The CDR3 here is CASSTGTGGSTDTQYF. CDR3 sequence (DNA): TGCGCCAGCAGCACGGGGACAGGGGGCAGCACAGATACGCAGTATTTT.

Only one count was recorded for this clone. The CDR3 region has the DNA TGTGCCAGCAGCTACCAACATACGCAGTATTTT. As protein: CASSYQHTQYF. The gene calls are TRBV7-9 and TRBJ2-3; D is ambiguous. This CDR3 is 11 amino acids long. V was clipped by 4 bases and J by 7 bases, with 6 bases between them. Germline lookup yields CDR1 SEHNR and CDR2 FQNEAQ (reference sequence).